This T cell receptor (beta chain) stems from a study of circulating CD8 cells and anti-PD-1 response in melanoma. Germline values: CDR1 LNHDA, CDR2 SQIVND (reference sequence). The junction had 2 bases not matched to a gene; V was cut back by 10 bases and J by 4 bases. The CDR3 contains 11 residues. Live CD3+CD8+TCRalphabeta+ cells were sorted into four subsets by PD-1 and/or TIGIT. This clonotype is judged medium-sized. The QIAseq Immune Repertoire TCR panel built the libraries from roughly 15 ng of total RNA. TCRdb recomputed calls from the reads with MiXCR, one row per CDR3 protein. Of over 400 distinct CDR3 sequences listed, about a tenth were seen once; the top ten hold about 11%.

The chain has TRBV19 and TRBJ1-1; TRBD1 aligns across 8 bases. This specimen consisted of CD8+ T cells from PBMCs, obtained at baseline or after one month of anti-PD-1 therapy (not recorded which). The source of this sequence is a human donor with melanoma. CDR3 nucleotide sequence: TGTGCCACCACAGGGGGCACTGAAGCTTTCTTT. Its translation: CATTGGTEAFF.